This TCR beta chain was documented in a study of blood T cell repertoires in COVID-19. At the level of the study: From T cells, B-cell-depleted T cells, or PBMCs came the material, which was cDNA or gDNA.

Germline V gene sequence: CDR1 SGDLS, CDR2 YYNGEE. Trimming cost V 0 bases and J 0 bases, with 10 bases left between them. This CDR3 is built from 15 residues. Authors' processing steps: Quantification of nucleated cells was approximated via reference gene primer amplification. Only in-frame clones appear in the TCRdb table, and some are missing; sequencing was by immunoSEQ multiplex PCR. That table is the source of V, J and clone size, and D and trimming were worked out from the DNA. The profile shows hundreds of thousands of clones, approximately 85% of them singletons. As for this clone: The same CDR3 also results from other DNA sequences found in this sample.

The sample consisted of peripheral blood. This rearrangement joins TRBV9 to TRBJ2-7, with a possible D match to TRBD2 (6 bases). The receptor's source is a man in his fifties or sixties with active or convalescent COVID-19. CDR3 protein: CASSVGAGSSYEQYF. CDR3 DNA: TGTGCCAGCAGCGTAGGGGCGGGGAGCTCCTACGAGCAGTACTTC.